This T cell receptor (beta chain) was captured in a study of regulatory T cells in long-lasting Graves disease. Study-level results: Persistent patients shared some 2,500 public clonotypes among themselves. Newly diagnosed patients shared fewer, at about a thousand.

CDR3 length: 13 amino acids. Trimming took 3 bases from V and 3 from J, leaving 5 bases between them. Time point: newly diagnosed GD, antithyroid drugs for less than 3 months. RNA extracted from PBMCs served as the sequencing template. EDTA tubes collected 9 to 9.5 milliliters of peripheral blood. Combining iRepertoire HTBI primers with Arm-PCR of CDR3 regions, the authors built TCR beta libraries. In TCRdb, the multiplex PCR reads were re-called with MiXCR into one record per CDR3 protein. The sample yields roughly 500,000 distinct CDR3 sequences, about 13% seen once. This clonotype was counted ten times or more. Its antigen is undetermined. This sample also appeared in a second study, on T cells in Graves' hyperthyroidism and ophthalmopathy. That work states: From stable hyperthyroidism, ophthalmopathy was set apart by a 13 V-J model.

The sample here was peripheral blood mononuclear cells (PBMCs), taken at new diagnosis, from a patient treated with antithyroid drugs. The J gene is TRBJ2-2, the V gene TRBV12-3 or TRBV12-4; no reliable D call. This clonotype originated in a young man with Graves disease. CDR3 region: CASSLRHTGELFF. DNA for the CDR3: TGTGCCAGCAGTTTGCGGCACACCGGGGAGCTGTTTTTT.